Sequencing of this T cell receptor beta chain was carried out in a study of a mutant IDH1 vaccine in newly diagnosed glioma. Time point meaning: week 23, last vaccination. Topical imiquimod accompanied each vaccine dose, which consisted of 300 ug of mutant IDH1 20-mer peptide. The germline V and J ends were trimmed by 2 bases and 5 bases, with 9 bases remaining between them. This CDR3 has 13 amino acids. The V gene's germline CDR1 is MGHRA and CDR2 YSYEKL. In the case of this clone: Its antigen is unidentified.

Method: immunoSEQ multiplex PCR; TCRdb's copy keeps in-frame clones and lacks some. The sample consists of around 60,000 clones, roughly 85% of them appearing once. Sequenced material: PBMCs, taken from a glioma patient whose treatment included an IDH1 peptide vaccine. This chain uses TRBV4-1 with TRBJ2-5, with D perhaps matching TRBD1 or TRBD2 (6 bases each). The TCR sequence derives from a young man with glioma. The CDR3 sequence: CASSQTGRETQYF. The DNA of the CDR3 is TGCGCCAGCAGCCAAACAGGGAGGGAGACCCAGTACTTC.